A selection of T cell receptor beta chains follows, all from one sample in a study of technical replicates of blood from a few donors. Generated by immunoSEQ multiplex PCR, the TCRdb table keeps only in-frame clones and is missing some. The sample includes roughly 15,000 clones, about four fifths of them seen just once. Source material: PBMCs. The receptors originated from a human donor in good health. Each CDR3 is given with its conserved first and last residue. The order of the fields is CDR3 length, V gene, J gene, clone size, D gene, CDR3 protein, CDR3 DNA. A D gene is named only where the DNA matches it firmly. Some rows mark clone size as missing; the rest say once, few, many or name a class of expanded clone.

15	TRBV5-1	TRBJ2-2	-	-	CASSLGGTDTGELFF	TGCGCCAGCAGCTTAGGCGGGACTGACACCGGGGAGCTGTTTTTT
16	TRBV11-1	TRBJ2-5	-	TRBD2	CASSTGNSGSEETQYF	TGTGCCAGCAGTACTGGTAATAGCGGGAGCGAGGAGACCCAGTACTTC
16	TRBV6-5	TRBJ2-2	-	-	CASSYSKLANTGELFF	TGTGCCAGCAGTTACTCGAAACTAGCGAACACCGGGGAGCTGTTTTTT
15	TRBV5-6	TRBJ2-1	-	TRBD2	CASSLPGLARNEQFF	TGTGCCAGCAGCCTACCGGGACTAGCGCGGAATGAGCAGTTCTTC
13	TRBV5-1	TRBJ1-5	-	TRBD1	CASRQGLNQPQHF	TGCGCCAGCAGACAGGGGTTGAATCAGCCCCAGCATTTT
14	TRBV27	TRBJ1-1	-	-	CASSLRSGSTEAFF	TGTGCCAGCAGTTTGAGGTCGGGGAGCACTGAAGCTTTCTTT
16	TRBV28	TRBJ1-3	-	-	CASSSLGASSGNTIYF	TGTGCCAGCAGTTCCCTAGGGGCCTCCTCTGGAAACACCATATATTTT
16	TRBV6-6	TRBJ1-5	-	-	CASTRSTGTSNQPQHF	TGTGCCAGCACACGATCAACAGGGACAAGCAATCAGCCCCAGCATTTT
18	TRBV4-2	TRBJ2-1	few	TRBD2	CASRTIAGGPNLYNEQFF	TGTGCCAGCAGAACAATAGCGGGAGGGCCGAACTTATACAATGAGCAGTTCTTC
16	TRBV5-6	TRBJ2-5	-	-	CASSYTTGLDQETQYF	TGTGCCAGCAGCTATACCACAGGGCTGGATCAAGAGACCCAGTACTTC
14	TRBV18	TRBJ2-7	-	TRBD1	CASSPPGQAGEQYF	TGTGCCAGCTCACCACCGGGACAGGCGGGCGAGCAGTACTTC
13	TRBV30	TRBJ2-5	-	-	CAWSGLVQETQYF	TGTGCCTGGAGTGGGTTAGTCCAAGAGACCCAGTACTTC
13	TRBV27	TRBJ1-1	-	-	CASSWAGIAEAFF	TGTGCCAGCAGTTGGGCGGGAATCGCTGAAGCTTTCTTT
13	TRBV7-6	TRBJ2-3	-	-	CASSQGPSDTQYF	TGTGCCAGCAGCCAGGGTCCGTCAGATACGCAGTATTTT
17	TRBV10-3	TRBJ1-1	once	-	CAISPNRDRIMNTEAFF	TGTGCCATCAGTCCCAATCGGGATAGGATTATGAACACTGAAGCTTTCTTT
17	TRBV7-9	TRBJ2-2	-	TRBD1	CASSLGYGTGNTGELFF	TGTGCCAGCAGCTTAGGGTACGGGACAGGCAACACCGGGGAGCTGTTTTTT
15	TRBV30	TRBJ1-4	-	-	CACKPVSGGNEKLFF	TGTGCCTGTAAACCGGTTTCGGGGGGAAATGAAAAACTGTTTTTT
17	TRBV6-7	TRBJ1-1	-	-	CASSYSIRTDMNTEAFF	TGTGCCAGCAGTTACTCGATAAGAACCGACATGAACACTGAAGCTTTCTTT
19	TRBV6-1	TRBJ2-5	-	TRBD2	CASSEVRTSGRGLIVTQYF	TGTGCCAGCAGTGAAGTCAGGACTAGCGGGAGGGGGTTAATCGTGACCCAGTACTTC
16	TRBV21-1	TRBJ2-5	-	-	CASSSEERERRETQYF	TGTGCCAGCAGCTCAGAAGAGCGGGAGAGGAGAGAGACCCAGTACTTC
19	TRBV30	TRBJ1-4	-	-	CAWSPLRTQGSPGNEKLFF	TGTGCCTGGAGTCCACTCCGTACCCAGGGGTCTCCCGGAAATGAAAAACTGTTTTTT
13	TRBV6-6	TRBJ2-3	-	TRBD1	CASRPGQTDTQYF	TGTGCCAGCAGACCGGGACAGACAGATACGCAGTATTTT
13	TRBV2	TRBJ2-5	-	-	CASRIAASVAQYF	TGTGCCAGCAGAATAGCGGCCTCGGTGGCCCAGTACTTC
14	TRBV7-3	TRBJ2-5	-	-	CASSLKGTQETQYF	TGTGCCAGCAGCTTAAAGGGGACTCAAGAGACCCAGTACTTC
16	TRBV6-1	TRBJ1-1	-	TRBD1	CASSDVRGQLKSEAFF	TGTGCCAGCAGTGACGTTAGGGGACAGCTCAAGTCTGAAGCTTTCTTT
14	TRBV6-5	TRBJ2-1	-	TRBD2	CASSWTSGRNEQFF	TGTGCCAGCTCGTGGACTAGCGGGAGAAATGAGCAGTTCTTC
18	TRBV7-9	TRBJ2-6	-	TRBD1	CASSSSTTGSSGANVLTF	TGTGCCAGCAGTTCCTCCACGACAGGGTCCTCTGGGGCCAACGTCCTGACTTTC
15	TRBV6-5	TRBJ1-4	-	TRBD1	CASRGRLRGREKLFF	TGTGCCAGCAGGGGGCGACTCAGGGGGCGGGAAAAACTGTTTTTT
16	TRBV11-2	TRBJ2-7	-	-	CASSHATGQGTYEQYF	TGTGCCAGCAGCCACGCCACAGGTCAGGGGACCTACGAGCAGTACTTC
16	TRBV4-2	TRBJ2-7	-	TRBD2	CASSQARGSGSYEQYF	TGTGCCAGCAGCCAGGCCCGCGGTAGCGGGTCCTACGAGCAGTACTTC
12	TRBV9	TRBJ2-3	-	-	CASSAETDTQYF	TGTGCCAGCAGCGCGGAGACAGATACGCAGTATTTT
16	TRBV5-4	TRBJ2-1	-	TRBD1	CASSLAGQGYYNEQFF	TGTGCCAGCAGCTTGGCCGGACAGGGGTACTACAATGAGCAGTTCTTC
14	TRBV2	TRBJ2-2	once	TRBD2	CASQRESSTGELFF	TGTGCCTCCCAGCGGGAGTCGTCCACCGGGGAGCTGTTTTTT
17	TRBV7-9	TRBJ2-4	few	-	CASSPLVGRAARNIQYF	TGTGCCAGCAGCCCCCTTGTGGGTCGAGCGGCTAGGAACATTCAGTACTTC
15	TRBV30	TRBJ1-1	few	-	CAWSNLDRLATEAFF	TGTGCCTGGAGTAACTTGGACAGATTGGCCACTGAAGCTTTCTTT
13	TRBV2	TRBJ1-2	-	-	CASRGDSNYGYTF	TGTGCCAGCAGGGGGGACTCCAACTATGGCTACACCTTC
13	TRBV5-1	TRBJ1-1	-	-	CASSFTGVTEAFF	TGCGCCAGCAGCTTCACCGGGGTTACTGAAGCTTTCTTT
14	TRBV5-1	TRBJ1-1	-	-	CASNLGHPNTEAFF	TGCGCCAGCAACCTGGGACATCCAAACACTGAAGCTTTCTTT
13	TRBV10-2	TRBJ2-7	-	-	CASGGDRFDEQYF	TGCGCCAGCGGGGGGGACAGGTTCGACGAGCAGTACTTC
14	TRBV2	TRBJ1-1	-	TRBD1	CASAGTGRNTEAFF	TGTGCCAGCGCAGGGACAGGGAGAAACACTGAAGCTTTCTTT
15	TRBV6-6	TRBJ1-3	-	-	CASSYSDRRGNTIYF	TGTGCCAGCAGTTACTCGGACAGACGGGGAAACACCATATATTTT